Listed below are T cell receptor beta chains from one sample, sequenced in a study of CD8 T cells in Susac syndrome. TCRdb re-called the immunoSEQ multiplex PCR reads through MiXCR, storing one row per CDR3 protein. The sample gives approximately 120,000 distinct CDR3 sequences, around 94% of which show up once; 0.065% to 0.09% is in the top ten. Sequencing input: CD4+ T cells from PBMCs. Receptors originate from a human donor in good health. Both conserved end residues are part of each CDR3. Each record gives: J gene, D gene, V gene, clone size, CDR3 DNA, CDR3 protein. A D gene is named only where the DNA matches it firmly. Clone sizes are given selectively: once, few, many, or a class where the clone is expanded.

TRBJ1-3	.	TRBV7-2	.	TGTGCCAGCAGCTTAGGGGGTCAGGCCCGAAACACCATATATTTT	CASSLGGQARNTIYF
TRBJ2-6	.	TRBV10-3	.	TGTGCCATCAGTGGGGACATAGGCTCTGGGGCCAACGTCCTGACTTTC	CAISGDIGSGANVLTF
TRBJ1-2	TRBD1	TRBV6-1	.	TGTGCCAGCAGTGTGGGACAGGGGAGAACTTATGGCTACACCTTC	CASSVGQGRTYGYTF
TRBJ2-5	.	TRBV25-1	.	TGTGCCAGCAGTGAATCGCCAAATAAAGAGACCCAGTACTTC	CASSESPNKETQYF
TRBJ2-2	TRBD1	TRBV5-1	.	TGCGCCAGCAGCCGGACAGGGAGGATCACCGGGGAGCTGTTTTTT	CASSRTGRITGELFF
TRBJ1-2	TRBD1	TRBV4-3	.	TGCGCCAGCAGCCAATCCGACAGGGACTATGGCTACACCTTC	CASSQSDRDYGYTF
TRBJ2-5	.	TRBV10-3	.	TGTGCCTTATCCCGGGGGCTTCAAGAGACCCAGTACTTC	CALSRGLQETQYF
TRBJ1-1	.	TRBV9	.	TGTGCCAGTGCCCGACAGATCAACACTGAAGCTTTCTTT	CASARQINTEAFF
TRBJ1-2	TRBD1	TRBV10-3	.	TGTGCCATCAGTGAGAGGGCAGGGGGCAACTATGGCTACACCTTC	CAISERAGGNYGYTF
TRBJ2-3	TRBD1	TRBV12-5	.	TGTGCTAGTGGCCAGGGGACCACAGGGGTGGTGGATACGCAGTATTTT	CASGQGTTGVVDTQYF
TRBJ2-4	TRBD1	TRBV30	.	TGTGCCTGGAGTGTCGGGGACAGGGTAGCCTTAGCCAAAAACATTCAGTACTTC	CAWSVGDRVALAKNIQYF
TRBJ2-1	TRBD2	TRBV20-1	.	TGCAGTGCGGGAGGAGGCGGGAGGGCCTCCTACAATGAGCAGTTCTTC	CSAGGGGRASYNEQFF
TRBJ2-7	TRBD2	TRBV29-1	.	TGCAGCGTTGAACTGGGACTAGCGGGACCCGAGCAGTACTTC	CSVELGLAGPEQYF
TRBJ1-2	.	TRBV2	.	TGTGCCAGCAGGGCCATTGGGCCCGGCCCTAACTATGGCTACACCTTC	CASRAIGPGPNYGYTF
TRBJ2-3	TRBD2	TRBV20-1	.	TGCAGTGCTAGAGATCCGGGAGGGTCAAGCACAGATACGCAGTATTTT	CSARDPGGSSTDTQYF
TRBJ2-3	.	TRBV7-2	.	TGTGCCAGCAGCCTCATGCGAGATACGCAGTATTTT	CASSLMRDTQYF
TRBJ2-5	.	TRBV30	.	TGTGCCTGGAGTGTTCTGGTCGGGACCCAGTACTTC	CAWSVLVGTQYF
TRBJ1-2	.	TRBV6-5	.	TGTGCCAGCAGACCAGGCTCCCTGGGAGGCTACACCTTC	CASRPGSLGGYTF
TRBJ2-1	.	TRBV7-9	.	TGTGCCAGCAGCTTGGGAGCGTCCTGGGGCAATGAGCAGTTCTTC	CASSLGASWGNEQFF
TRBJ2-1	TRBD2	TRBV7-2	once	TGTGCCAGCAGCCTAAACCCTCTAGCGGGTTTCTACAATGAGCAGTTCTTC	CASSLNPLAGFYNEQFF
TRBJ1-1	.	TRBV5-1	once	TGCGCCAGCAGCTTGATATCGGGGGCCTCTGAAGCTTTCTTT	CASSLISGASEAFF
TRBJ1-2	.	TRBV30	.	TGTGCCTGGAGAGGGATCGATCGGAGCTACACCTTC	CAWRGIDRSYTF
TRBJ1-5	TRBD1	TRBV6-4	.	TGTGCCAGCAGGGAAGCGGGGACAGGGCACAATCAGCCCCAGCATTTT	CASREAGTGHNQPQHF
TRBJ2-7	TRBD1	TRBV18	.	TGTGCCAGCTCACCCCGGGACAGGGGTATTAGGACCTACGAGCAGTACTTC	CASSPRDRGIRTYEQYF
TRBJ2-7	.	TRBV25-1	.	TGTGCCAGCACGGAGGGCGGCGAGCAGTACTTC	CASTEGGEQYF
TRBJ2-3	TRBD1	TRBV3-1	once	TGTGCCAGCAGCCCGAAAAGACAGGGCGGCACAGATACGCAGTATTTT	CASSPKRQGGTDTQYF
TRBJ1-2	TRBD1	TRBV11-2	.	TGTGCCAGCAGCTTAGACCCGACAGGGGGTTGGGGCTACACCTTC	CASSLDPTGGWGYTF
TRBJ1-1	.	TRBV29-1	once	TGCAGCGTTGAAGGGCACAACACTGAAGCTTTCTTT	CSVEGHNTEAFF
TRBJ2-3	.	TRBV29-1	.	TGCACAGGCGGGCGCACAGATACGCAGTATTTT	CTGGRTDTQYF
TRBJ2-7	.	TRBV5-1	.	TGCGCCAGCAGCTCCGGGACACAAGACTACGAGCAGTACTTC	CASSSGTQDYEQYF
TRBJ1-1	TRBD1	TRBV12-3/TRBV12-4	.	TGTGCCAGCAGTTTAGGAGACAGGGGGTTCCCTGAAGCTTTCTTT	CASSLGDRGFPEAFF
TRBJ1-2	.	TRBV28	.	TGTGCCAGCAAACAGCCTAACTATGGCTACACCTTC	CASKQPNYGYTF
TRBJ2-5	TRBD1	TRBV10-3	.	TGTGCCATCAGTCGGACAGGGGAAGAGACCCAGTACTTC	CAISRTGEETQYF
TRBJ1-5	.	TRBV29-1	.	TGCAGCGTTCGACGGGGCATTGGTCAGCCCCAGCATTTT	CSVRRGIGQPQHF
TRBJ1-1	.	TRBV29-1	.	TGCAGCGTTACTACAGGGTTGGGAACTGAAGCTTTCTTT	CSVTTGLGTEAFF
TRBJ2-1	.	TRBV9	once	TGTGCCAGCAGCGTAGGGAGTAGCATCAATGAGCAGTTCTTC	CASSVGSSINEQFF
TRBJ2-4	.	TRBV5-4	.	TGTGCCAGCAGCAAGGCGGAGACAGCGCGGAACATTCAGTACTTC	CASSKAETARNIQYF
TRBJ2-3	.	TRBV25-1	.	TGTGCCAGCAGTGATTTGCAGGGGATAGATACGCAGTATTTT	CASSDLQGIDTQYF
TRBJ1-4	TRBD1	TRBV3-1	.	TGTGCCAGCAGCCAAGATCGGGACAGGGGCGGTGAAAAACTGTTTTTT	CASSQDRDRGGEKLFF
TRBJ1-1	TRBD1	TRBV10-3	.	TGTGCCATCAGTGAGTCGACAGGGATTGGGGCCGGGAACACTGAAGCTTTCTTT	CAISESTGIGAGNTEAFF
TRBJ1-6	TRBD1	TRBV10-3	.	TGTGCCATCGGGGACAGGTCAAATTCACCCCTCCACTTT	CAIGDRSNSPLHF
TRBJ2-3	.	TRBV30	once	TGTGCCTGGAGTCGGTCGAGGGTCACAGATACGCAGTATTTT	CAWSRSRVTDTQYF
TRBJ2-7	.	TRBV18	.	TGTGCCAGCTCCCCTCCCGCCGAGACCCAGCAGTACTTC	CASSPPAETQQYF
TRBJ2-1	TRBD1	TRBV29-1	.	TGCAGCGTTCTACACAGGGGGGACCTTGGTGGCAATGAGCAGTTCTTC	CSVLHRGDLGGNEQFF
TRBJ1-1	.	TRBV30	.	TGTGCCTGGACGAAAGGGCTTGGCGGGACTGAAGCTTTCTTT	CAWTKGLGGTEAFF
TRBJ2-6	.	TRBV9	.	.	CASSVVGSGANVLIF
TRBJ1-1	.	TRBV2	.	TGTGCCAGCAGTCGGTCCATGAACACTGAAGCTTTCTTT	CASSRSMNTEAFF
TRBJ2-7	TRBD2	TRBV4-1	.	TGCGCCAGCAGCCAAGAGATGGCTAGCGGGATCCCTGTCGAGCAGTACTTC	CASSQEMASGIPVEQYF
TRBJ2-7	.	TRBV18	.	TGTGCCAGCTCACCGCCAGGCAGGGGGGTCTACGAGCAGTACTTC	CASSPPGRGVYEQYF
TRBJ2-7	TRBD2	TRBV3-1	.	TGTGCCAGCAGCCCGGGGACTAGCGGGGCCTACGAGCAGTACTTC	CASSPGTSGAYEQYF
TRBJ2-1	TRBD2	TRBV20-1	.	TGCAGTGGAAACCCCGGGACTAGCGGGAGGGTCGGGAGTGAGCAGTTCTTC	CSGNPGTSGRVGSEQFF
TRBJ2-7	.	TRBV20-1	.	TGCAGTGCTAGATTCGGGGGAATCGGCGAGCAGTACTTC	CSARFGGIGEQYF
TRBJ1-4	.	TRBV6-5	once	TGTGCCAGCAGTTGGACAACTAATGAAAAACTGTTTTTT	CASSWTTNEKLFF
TRBJ2-1	.	TRBV4-2	.	TGTGCCAGCAGCCAAGTAGGTATCGGTAACAATGAGCAGTTCTTC	CASSQVGIGNNEQFF
TRBJ2-1	.	TRBV7-2	.	TGTGCCAGCAGCCCCCGTATAGGCGAGCAGTTCTTC	CASSPRIGEQFF
TRBJ1-5	.	TRBV7-2	.	TGTGCCAGCACCCGCAATAGCAATCAGCCCCAGCATTTT	CASTRNSNQPQHF
TRBJ1-1	.	TRBV7-9	.	TGTGCCAGCATCACCACCAGCGAAGGTGCGGGCACTGAAGCTTTCTTT	CASITTSEGAGTEAFF
TRBJ1-2	.	TRBV7-9	.	TGTGCCAGCAGCTTAGCACGGTCTCATGGCTACACCTTC	CASSLARSHGYTF
TRBJ1-2	TRBD1	TRBV29-1	.	TGCAGCGTTGAAGGGACAGGGATGTATGGCTACACCTTC	CSVEGTGMYGYTF